The 9 T cell receptor beta chains presented below share a single source sample, sequenced in a study of graft-versus-host responses after intestinal transplantation. The table came from immunoSEQ multiplex PCR; TCRdb's copy has only in-frame clones and leaves some out. The repertoire holds roughly 100,000 clones, with approximately 84% as singletons. No antigens are known for them. Material: unstimulated CD4+ T cells sorted from spleen or lymph node cells, obtained before intestinal transplant. The receptors shown here come from a human donor who received an intestinal transplant.

The genes are TRBV5-5 and TRBJ2-7; 11 bases match TRBD2. The V gene's germline CDR1 is SGHKS and CDR2 YYEKEE (reference sequence). This CDR3 is built from 15 residues. V gave up 2 bases and J gave up 9 bases; unmatched junction bases: 10. The CDR3 protein is CASSFLLAGDNAQYF. CDR3 DNA sequence: TGTGCCAGCAGCTTCTTACTAGCGGGAGACAACGCGCAGTACTTC.

The V call is TRBV4-2, the J call TRBJ1-2; 7 nucleotides line up with TRBD1. The CDR3 covers 17 residues. The germline V gene has CDR1 LGHNA and CDR2 YNFKEQ. The V gene end was trimmed by 5 bases and the J gene end by 1 base; junction bases not matched to a gene: 13. CDR3 sequence (DNA): TGTGCCAGCAGCGCACCGGGACAGTCGTTATTTAACTATGGCTACACCTTC. This encodes CASSAPGQSLFNYGYTF.

The J gene is TRBJ1-5, the V gene TRBV23-1, with 10 bases lining up with TRBD1. TRBV23-1 is given ORF status, its function remaining uncertain. With 2 bases clipped from V and 2 bases from J, the junction kept 3 bases outside the gene matches. The CDR3 has 16 amino acids. In nucleotides, the CDR3 is TGCGCCAGCAGTCAACGGGACAGGGGCCGCAATCAGCCCCAGCATTTT. Its translation: CASSQRDRGRNQPQHF.

This chain joins TRBV28 and TRBJ1-2, with D possibly matching TRBD1 (5 bases). This CDR3 comprises 13 residues. The germline V gene has CDR1 MDHEN and CDR2 SYDVKM. V was clipped by 5 bases and J by 5 bases, with 12 bases between them. The CDR3 region has the DNA TGTGCCAGCAGTCCCCCCGGGGGGTATGGCTACACCTTC. As protein: CASSPPGGYGYTF.

V is TRBV4-1 and J is TRBJ2-3; a possible D gene is TRBD2 (5 bases). The CDR3 has 17 residues. Germline CDR1 MGHRA, CDR2 YSYEKL. Deletions cut 0 bases from V and 2 bases from J, with 15 bases between. The CDR3 DNA is TGCGCCAGCAGCCAAGACGGCGGAGGTGGGTTCACAGATACGCAGTATTTT. This encodes CASSQDGGGGFTDTQYF.

The chain carries TRBV11-3 and TRBJ2-5; TRBD1 agrees at 7 bases. The CDR3 contains 15 residues. Unmatched junction bases numbered 14, after V lost 8 bases and J lost 5 bases. The germline CDR1 and CDR2 sequences are SGHNT and YENEEA. The CDR3 reads CASAPWRGGEETQYF. The CDR3 DNA reads TGTGCCAGCGCCCCATGGAGAGGGGGCGAGGAGACCCAGTACTTC.

The chain links TRBV5-1 to TRBJ2-3, with TRBD2 matching 7 bases. The CDR3 spans 14 residues. V lost 4 bases, J lost 5 bases, and 7 bases stayed unmatched. Germline CDR1 and CDR2: SGHRS and YFSETQ. The CDR3 DNA reads TGCGCCAGCAGCGTCGCTAGCGGAAGAGATACGCAGTATTTT. It specifies CASSVASGRDTQYF.

This chain joins TRBV5-5 and TRBJ2-3; 8 bases align to TRBD1. This CDR3 spans 14 amino acids. Germline lookup yields CDR1 SGHKS and CDR2 YYEKEE (reference sequence). Germline trimming cut 5 bases from V and 5 bases from J; bases unmatched to any gene: 7. CDR3 region: CASSQDRDGDTQYF. In DNA form, the CDR3 reads TGTGCCAGCAGTCAGGACAGGGATGGAGATACGCAGTATTTT.

This chain connects TRBV25-1 to TRBJ2-7, with 7 positions matching TRBD1. The trim removed 6 bases at V and 1 base at J, leaving 9 bases unmatched. Germline V gene sequence: CDR1 MGHDK, CDR2 SYGVNS. CDR3 size: 15 residues. The CDR3 coding sequence is TGTGCCAGCAGCCCCCTCGACAGGGCTTCCTACGAGCAGTACTTC. It encodes CASSPLDRASYEQYF.